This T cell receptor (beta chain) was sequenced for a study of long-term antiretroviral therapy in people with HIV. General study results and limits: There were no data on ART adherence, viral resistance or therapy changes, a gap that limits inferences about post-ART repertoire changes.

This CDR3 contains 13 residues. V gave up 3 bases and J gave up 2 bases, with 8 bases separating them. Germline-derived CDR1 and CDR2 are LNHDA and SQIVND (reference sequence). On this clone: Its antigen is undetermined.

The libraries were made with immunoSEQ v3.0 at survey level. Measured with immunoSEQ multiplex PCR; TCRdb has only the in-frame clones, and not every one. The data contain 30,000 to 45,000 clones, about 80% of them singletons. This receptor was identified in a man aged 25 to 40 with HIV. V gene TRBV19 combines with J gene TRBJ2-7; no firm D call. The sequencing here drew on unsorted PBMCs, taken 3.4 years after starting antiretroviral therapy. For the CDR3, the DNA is TGTGCCAGTAGTATCTCCAGTACCTACGAGCAGTACTTC. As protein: CASSISSTYEQYF. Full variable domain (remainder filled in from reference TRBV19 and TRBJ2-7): DGGITQSPKYLFRKEGQNVTLSCEQNLNHDAMYWYRQDPGQGLRLIYYSQIVNDFQKGDIAEGYSVSREKKESFPLTVTSAQKNPTAFYLCASSISSTYEQYFGPGTRLTVT.